Shown below are 5 T cell receptor beta chains from a single sample sequenced in a study of shared clonotypes between healthy human individuals. Selected positively for CCR7 and CD45RO-negative, naive CD8 cells excluded terminally differentiated effector memory CD45RA+ cells. The assay was immunoSEQ multiplex PCR, and TCRdb's table has in-frame clones only and misses some. The table includes about 2 million clones, about 95% detected once. Sequencing was carried out using naive CD8+ T cells sorted from blood. The receptors stem from a man aged 18 to 29 in good health.

Note on this clone: It may be a read error: a sequence one base away is much more abundant. This chain connects TRBV5-1 to TRBJ2-7; TRBD2 is a possible D gene (5 bases). Trimming took off 5 bases at V and 3 bases at J, with 6 bases between the two ends. Germline V gene lookup returns CDR1 SGHRS and CDR2 YFSETQ. This CDR3 is 11 amino acids long. The CDR3 bases are TGCGCCAGCAGAGAGGGCTACGAGCAGTACTTC. Its protein product is CASREGYEQYF.

This chain connects TRBV9 to TRBJ2-7; possibly TRBD2 for D (6 bases). V lost 3 bases to trimming and J lost 0 bases, with 13 bases between them. Germline CDR1 reads SGDLS; CDR2 reads YYNGEE. This CDR3 contains 15 residues. The CDR3 reads CASSGGALSSYEQYF. As DNA, the CDR3 is TGTGCCAGCAGCGGCGGGGCCCTTAGCTCCTACGAGCAGTACTTC. The full variable domain, completed using reference TRBV9 and TRBJ2-7, is DSGVTQTPKHLITATGQRVTLRCSPRSGDLSVYWYQQSLDQGLQFLIQYYNGEERAKGNILERFSAQQFPDLHSELNLSSLELGDSALYFCASSGGALSSYEQYFGPGTRLTVT.

This clone has just one count. The J gene is TRBJ2-5, the V gene TRBV5-4; D gene ambiguous. Deletions cut 8 bases from V and 5 bases from J, with 19 bases between. This CDR3 has 14 amino acids. In germline, CDR1 is SGHNT, CDR2 YYREEE (reference sequence). CDR3 sequence reads: CARGLCRRNETQYF. CDR3 sequence (DNA): TGTGCCAGAGGGCTGTGCAGGCGGAACGAGACCCAGTACTTC.

Turning to this clone: The identical CDR3 is also encoded by other nucleotide sequences in the sample. V is TRBV9 and J is TRBJ1-6; tentatively, D is TRBD1 (6 bases). V lost 0 bases to trimming and J lost 13 bases, with 8 bases between them. CDR1 is SGDLS, CDR2 YYNGEE, per germline. CDR3 length equals 12 residues. In nucleotides, the CDR3 is TGTGCCAGCAGCGTAGAAGGGGGGCCCCTCCACTTT. This gives the protein CASSVEGGPLHF.

The CDR3: CASSLDPADSGNTIYF. The CDR3 DNA reads TGTGCCAGCAGCTTAGATCCGGCAGATTCTGGAAACACCATATATTTT. The V gene is TRBV11-2, the J gene TRBJ1-3, with no clear D. CDR1 is SGHAT and CDR2 is FQNNGV in the germline V gene. The CDR3 length is 16 residues. Trimming cost V 0 bases and J 1 base, with 10 bases left between them.